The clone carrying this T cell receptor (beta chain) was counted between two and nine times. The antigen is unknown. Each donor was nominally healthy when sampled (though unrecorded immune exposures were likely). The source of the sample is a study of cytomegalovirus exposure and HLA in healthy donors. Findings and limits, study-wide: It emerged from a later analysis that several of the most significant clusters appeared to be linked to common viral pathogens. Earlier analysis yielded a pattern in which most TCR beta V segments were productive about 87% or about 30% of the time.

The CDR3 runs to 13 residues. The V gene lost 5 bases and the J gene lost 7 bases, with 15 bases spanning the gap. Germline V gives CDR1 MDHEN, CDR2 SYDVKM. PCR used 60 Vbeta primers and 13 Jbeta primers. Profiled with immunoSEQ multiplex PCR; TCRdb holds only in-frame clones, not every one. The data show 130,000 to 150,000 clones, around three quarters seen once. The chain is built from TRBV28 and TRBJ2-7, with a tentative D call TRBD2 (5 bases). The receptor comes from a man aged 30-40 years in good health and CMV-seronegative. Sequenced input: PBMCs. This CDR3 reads CASSPRTPGEQYF. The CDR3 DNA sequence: TGTGCCAGCAGTCCTAGGACCCCGGGGGAGCAGTACTTC.